The text below deals with one T cell receptor (beta chain). The clone's antigen remains unknown. No base quality information exists; no much larger clone differs at one position. In total, fewer than 750 healthy bone marrow donors made up the cohort. Cohort members were all nominally healthy when sampled, although unrecorded immune exposures were likely present. The donor tested CMV seronegative and was one of the 352 seronegative cohort members. A peripheral blood sample was provided by each donor, and peripheral blood mononuclear cells were used for TCR beta sequencing. Genomic DNA was extracted from the blood cell samples with the Qiagen DNeasy Blood Extraction Kit. The method was the immunoSEQ multiplex PCR assay. A mixture of 60 forward primers for TCR Vbeta segments and 13 reverse primers for TCR Jbeta segments was used in the multiplex PCR. A multiplex PCR assay on genomic DNA amplified the CDR3 region of rearranged TCR beta genes. Amplified TCR beta libraries were sequenced as 87-base-pair reads on the Illumina HiSeq System. Per the original workflow: A later analysis tallied about 77 million unique TCR beta chains across the 666 repertoires, and approximately 9.9 million of those chains were shared by two or more donors. Raw reads were error-corrected and collapsed into unique sequences with a nearest-neighbor algorithm that merged closely related sequences to remove PCR and sequencing errors. V, D and J gene segments were assigned by aligning CDR3 sequences to IMGT reference sequences. For a sequence to be retained, a match of at least six nucleotides to both a V gene segment and a J gene segment was required. Rearrangements were classified as productive when the CDR3 lacked stop codons and remained in frame with V and J, and all other rearrangements were classified as non-productive. CDR3 was defined by IMGT convention, running from the second conserved V-encoded cysteine to the conserved J-encoded phenylalanine. In an earlier analysis of around 540 of the donors, sequences lacking an unambiguous match to a single V gene segment were excluded. In an earlier analysis of approximately 590 of the donors, V segments were called functional above 56.7% productive rearrangements and were called segregating when the between-donor standard deviation exceeded 5%. A statistical classification framework was developed to diagnose cytomegalovirus status using the catalog of TCR beta chain sequences. V and J gene assignment, in a later analysis, came from comparing TCR nucleotide sequences with IMGT/GENE-DB human TR gene sequences. Using the TCRdist pipeline, a later analysis assigned CDR3 sequences along with most-parsimonious VDJ recombination scenarios. In a later analysis, every TCR beta chain was defined by the combination of its CDR3 amino acid sequence and its V-gene family, and reads without a unique V-gene family were dropped. As a way to deal with suspected cross-contamination and a sequencing artifact, a later analysis dropped approximately 590 nucleotide sequences that were highly shared and had low generation probability. In a later analysis, a clonal expansion index for each public chain was calculated from normalized within-repertoire ranks of inferred template counts. In a later analysis, generation probabilities were computed with a VDJ recombination model fitted to out-of-frame rearrangements, and the resulting probabilities were checked against IGoR. In a later analysis, hypergeometric tests were used to score TCR-TCR, TCR-HLA and TCR-CMV co-occurrence, with a repertoire-size bias correction applied to TCR pairs. False discovery rates were estimated in a later analysis by permuting HLA or CMV assignments 20 times. In a later analysis, co-occurring TCRs were grouped with DBSCAN, and TCRdist sequence similarity was added when clustering was performed within HLA-allele-positive subsets. Repertoires with fewer than 30,000 or more than 120,000 public chains, plus five repertoires with anomalous nucleotide sharing, were excluded from co-occurrence clustering. Imported from immuneACCESS, the table was reduced by TCRdb to in-frame sequences with V and J called. These copies leave out some clones; in studies compared against another copy, an unresolved V gene accounts for under half, and the cause of the remainder is not known. The V and J calls and clone size were taken over from that table, and D and trimming were inferred from the DNA. This sample lists roughly 140,000 clones; almost 80% were detected once. In total, the top ten clones hold about 0.66% of the sample.

The data belong to a study of cytomegalovirus exposure and HLA in healthy donors (dated by TCRdb to about 2017). Turning to the overall study: An earlier analysis of approximately 640 of the donors reported about 250 Gb of sequence data and 100 million to 130 million unique TCR beta sequences from 150 million to 200 million T cells. Rather than drawing on any new phenotypic data, the later analysis identified candidate immune exposures from TCR beta sequences and the way those sequences occurred across donors. Roughly 5 DR-DQ haplotypes were handled as single units for association and clustering, since linkage in the cohort was strong. Donor age, sex, ethnicity and CMV serostatus were compiled together with the repertoire data. A later analysis re-examined previously published TCR beta repertoires from more than 650 donors and added high-resolution HLA genotyping to investigate patterns of TCR occurrence. Roughly 300 gigabases of sequencing data and approximately 85 million unique TCR sequences were included in an early release covering about 700 HLA-typed donors. On average, around 240,000 unique TCR beta nucleotide sequences were sequenced per donor among fewer than 500 genotyped donors of the cohort, with 15% to 20% of those sequences being non-productive. In a later genetic analysis, genome-wide SNP genotypes for about 65% of the roughly 670 donors were used, and that subset was treated as a discovery cohort. In an earlier analysis of roughly 580 of the donors, high-throughput TCR beta sequencing was used to judge whether each TCR beta V gene segment behaved as functional or pseudogenic. HLA typing included class I and class II loci at four-digit resolution. A separate validation cohort of roughly 120 different subjects was used in addition to the approximately 670-subject first cohort. The study used immunosequencing to profile the T cell repertoires of some 600 subjects and linked those repertoires to cytomegalovirus serostatus. The aim of the study was to test whether cataloging public T cell receptors could identify signatures of past pathogen exposure. Typing coverage varied by locus: roughly 629-630 donors for A, B, C, DRB1 and DQB1; 522 for DQA1; some 610 for DPA1; under 490 for DPB1. To predict cytomegalovirus infection status, the study combined high-throughput TCR immunosequencing, statistical association of individual TCRs with disease status, and machine learning. Every discovery cohort repertoire had been produced on one sequencing platform. Of the 300 to 400 genotyped donors, 65% to 90% fell in the genetic ancestry cluster associated with self-reported Caucasian donors. The research as a whole found: V-gene and J-gene trimming of TCR beta chains was associated with a missense DCLRE1C variant in a later genetic analysis, and the association was replicated in an independent cohort. It was suggested by the authors that the approach could potentially be generalized to other disease states and immunological phenotypes. Sequencing depth was assumed to be roughly uniform across donors in the presence/absence analyses, though that assumption may not hold. Specific HLA alleles were associated with 15,000 to 20,000 TCR beta sequences at a false discovery rate of 0.05 in a later analysis. Cytomegalovirus status was reported to be diagnosed by the classifier with high specificity and sensitivity in both the original and validation cohorts. While some public TCRs were present in many individuals, most TCR sequences turned up only very rarely across donors. Only TCR beta chains were sequenced in this cohort, and the absence of alpha or paired-chain data limited detectable features. Because counts were too low, roughly 17 rarely observed V segments, including chromosome 9 orphons, were left out of the earlier analysis of about 620 of the donors. According to a later analysis, TCR association rates differed among HLA loci, with DRB1 alleles showing the most associated TCRs and HLA-C alleles showing the fewest. In a later analysis, several top co-occurrence clusters were reported to appear linked to parvovirus B19, influenza, CMV and Epstein-Barr virus. Compared with the roughly 670-donor mean, donors in an Asian-associated ancestry cluster had fewer N-insertions in productive TCRs, according to a later genetic analysis. In a later analysis, most CMV-associated TCR beta chains were found to appear HLA-restricted, with HLA associations seemingly driven largely by CMV exposure. Some IMGT-functional V segments, including TRBV6-2 and TRBV6-3, could not be distinguished by the 87-base-pair reads and were therefore excluded. Correlated functional status among segregating V segments might be attributable to linkage disequilibrium, but an unknown experimental factor could not be ruled out. When HLA alleles, especially DR and DQ, strongly co-occurred, TCR associations were difficult to assign to individual alleles. Immune exposure information for the cohort was limited to CMV serostatus. The study gave a list of under 200 TCR beta chains associated with cytomegalovirus. In a later analysis, HLA-associated TCR beta chains were found to be more clonally expanded and to have lower generation probabilities than equally common non-associated chains. Because HLA typing was unavailable for some donors at each locus, only the typed subset was used in association tests. A group of highly shared sequence variants was considered likely to be a technical artifact of the sequencing pipeline. Three of the identified cytomegalovirus-associated TCR beta chains were confirmed in vitro to be specific for cytomegalovirus antigens. A further reported finding was that TCR beta sequences accurately predicted the HLA-A and HLA-B alleles for most subjects in the first cohort. An earlier analysis of some 560 of the donors showed that most TCR beta V segments appeared in productive rearrangements either about 87% or about 30% of the time, which broadly matched IMGT annotations.

From its cysteine to its phenylalanine, the CDR3 spans 17 amino acids. The kept DNA is CDR3 alone, 51 bases in frame from the first base. According to the germline V gene, CDR1 reads SGHTA and CDR2 reads FQGTGA. V is pruned by 2 bases and J by 7 bases, leaving 16 bases of the junction without a gene match. In this chain, TRBV7-3 is recombined with TRBJ1-1; 7 bases in the middle match TRBD1. Sample: PBMCs. The sequence was obtained from a male donor in good health and CMV-seronegative. The CDR3 protein sequence reads: CASSLGPFRGGEGEAFF. The DNA is TGTGCCAGCAGCTTAGGACCCTTTAGAGGGGGCGAAGGTGAAGCTTTCTTT.